Described below is a single TCR beta chain sequence and its context. MiXCR, applied by TCRdb to the RT-PCR reads, yields one record per CDR3 protein. The sample has more than 600,000 distinct CDR3 sequences; approximately 14% are singletons. Sequenced material: memory CD4+ T cells from blood. This receptor was identified in a female donor in good health, serving as a healthy control.

CDR3: CASKLQAGASTDTQYF. CDR3 in DNA: TGTGCCAGCAAACTCCAAGCGGGAGCTAGCACAGATACGCAGTATTTT. This rearrangement joins TRBV28 to TRBJ2-3, with 8 positions matching TRBD2. The germline V gene encodes CDR1 MDHEN and CDR2 SYDVKM. The junction had 9 bases not matched to a gene; V was cut back by 7 bases and J by 0 bases. The CDR3 spans 16 residues.